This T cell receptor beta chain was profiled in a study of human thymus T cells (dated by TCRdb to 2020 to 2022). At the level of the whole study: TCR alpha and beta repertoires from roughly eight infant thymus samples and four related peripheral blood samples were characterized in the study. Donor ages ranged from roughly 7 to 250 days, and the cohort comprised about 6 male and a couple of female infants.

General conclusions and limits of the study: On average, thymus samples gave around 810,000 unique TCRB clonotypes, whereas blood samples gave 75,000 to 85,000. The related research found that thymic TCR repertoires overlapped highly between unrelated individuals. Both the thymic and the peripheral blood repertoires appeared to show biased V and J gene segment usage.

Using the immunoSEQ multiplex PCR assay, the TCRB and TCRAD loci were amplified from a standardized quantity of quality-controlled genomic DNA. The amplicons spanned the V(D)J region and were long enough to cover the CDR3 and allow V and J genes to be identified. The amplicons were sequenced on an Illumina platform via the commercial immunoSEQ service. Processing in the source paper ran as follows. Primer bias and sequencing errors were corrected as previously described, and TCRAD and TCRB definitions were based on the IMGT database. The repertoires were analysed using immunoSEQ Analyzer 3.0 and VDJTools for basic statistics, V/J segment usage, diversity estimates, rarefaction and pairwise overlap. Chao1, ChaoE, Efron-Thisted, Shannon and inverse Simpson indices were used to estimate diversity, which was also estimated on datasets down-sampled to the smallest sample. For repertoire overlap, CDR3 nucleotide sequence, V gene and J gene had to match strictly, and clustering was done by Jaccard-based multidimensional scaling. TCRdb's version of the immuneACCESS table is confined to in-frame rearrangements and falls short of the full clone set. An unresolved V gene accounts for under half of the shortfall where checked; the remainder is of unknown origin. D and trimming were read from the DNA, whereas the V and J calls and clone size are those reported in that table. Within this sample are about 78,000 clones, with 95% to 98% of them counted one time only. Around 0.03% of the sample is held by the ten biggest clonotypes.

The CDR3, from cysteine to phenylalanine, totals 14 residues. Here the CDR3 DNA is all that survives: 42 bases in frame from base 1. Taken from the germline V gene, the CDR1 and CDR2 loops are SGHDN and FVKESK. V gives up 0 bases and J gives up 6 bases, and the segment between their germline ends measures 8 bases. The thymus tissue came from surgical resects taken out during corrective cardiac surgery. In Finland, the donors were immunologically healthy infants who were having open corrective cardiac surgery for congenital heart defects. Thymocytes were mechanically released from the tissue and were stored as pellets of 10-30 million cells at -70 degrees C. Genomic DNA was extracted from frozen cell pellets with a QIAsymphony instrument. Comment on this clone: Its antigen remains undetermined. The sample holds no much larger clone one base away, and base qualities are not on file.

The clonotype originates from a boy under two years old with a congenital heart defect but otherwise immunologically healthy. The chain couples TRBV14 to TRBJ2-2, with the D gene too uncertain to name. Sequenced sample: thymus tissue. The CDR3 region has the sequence CASSQDRDSGELFF. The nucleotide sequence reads TGTGCCAGCAGCCAAGATAGAGATTCCGGGGAGCTGTTTTTT.